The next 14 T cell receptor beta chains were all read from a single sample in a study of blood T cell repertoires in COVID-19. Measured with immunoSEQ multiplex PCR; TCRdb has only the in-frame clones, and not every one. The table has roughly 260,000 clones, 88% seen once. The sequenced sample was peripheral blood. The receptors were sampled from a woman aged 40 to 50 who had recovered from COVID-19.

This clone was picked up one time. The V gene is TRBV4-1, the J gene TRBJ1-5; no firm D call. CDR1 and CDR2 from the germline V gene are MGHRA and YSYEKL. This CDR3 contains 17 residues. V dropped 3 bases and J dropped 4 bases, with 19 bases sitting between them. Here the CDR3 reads CASSHGATLGGNQPQHF. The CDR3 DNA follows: TGCGCCAGCAGCCACGGAGCCACTCTAGGAGGTAATCAGCCCCAGCATTTT.

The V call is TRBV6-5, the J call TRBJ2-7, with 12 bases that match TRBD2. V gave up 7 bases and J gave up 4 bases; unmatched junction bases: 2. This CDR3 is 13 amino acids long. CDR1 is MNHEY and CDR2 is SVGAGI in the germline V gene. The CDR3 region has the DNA TGTGCCAGCAAAGGGACTAGCGGGTACGAGCAGTACTTC. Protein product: CASKGTSGYEQYF.

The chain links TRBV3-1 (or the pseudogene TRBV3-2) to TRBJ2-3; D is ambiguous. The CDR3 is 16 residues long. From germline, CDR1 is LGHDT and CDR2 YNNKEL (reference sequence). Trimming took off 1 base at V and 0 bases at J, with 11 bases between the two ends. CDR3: CASSQGSGFSTDTQYF. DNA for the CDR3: TGTGCCAGCAGCCAAGGATCCGGTTTTAGCACAGATACGCAGTATTTT.

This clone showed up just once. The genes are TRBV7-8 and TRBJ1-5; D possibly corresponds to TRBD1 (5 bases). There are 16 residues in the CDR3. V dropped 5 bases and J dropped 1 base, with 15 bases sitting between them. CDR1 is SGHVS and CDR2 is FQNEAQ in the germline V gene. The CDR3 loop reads CASSPTETVSNQPQHF. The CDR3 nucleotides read TGTGCCAGCAGCCCCACCGAGACAGTAAGCAATCAGCCCCAGCATTTT.

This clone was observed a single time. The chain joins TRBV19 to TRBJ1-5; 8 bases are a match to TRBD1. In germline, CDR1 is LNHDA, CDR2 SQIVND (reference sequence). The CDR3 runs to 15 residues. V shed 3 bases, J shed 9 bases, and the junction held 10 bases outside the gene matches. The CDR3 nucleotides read TGTGCCAGTAGTATGACCGGGGACAGGCTCCCGCCCCAGCATTTT. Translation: CASSMTGDRLPPQHF.

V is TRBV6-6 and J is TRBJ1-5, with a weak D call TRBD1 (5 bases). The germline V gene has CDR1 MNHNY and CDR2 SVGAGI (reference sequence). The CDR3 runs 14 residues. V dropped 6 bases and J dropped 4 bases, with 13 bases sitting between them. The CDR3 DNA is TGTGCCAGCAGGGAGAGACAGACTAATCAGCCCCAGCATTTT. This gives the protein CASRERQTNQPQHF.

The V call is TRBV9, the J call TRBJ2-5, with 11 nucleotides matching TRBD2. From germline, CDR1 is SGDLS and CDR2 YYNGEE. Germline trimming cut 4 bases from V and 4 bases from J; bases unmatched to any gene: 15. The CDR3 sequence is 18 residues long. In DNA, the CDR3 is TGTGCCAGCAGCCGAGGAGAGGGGCTAGCGGGAGGCAGAGAGACCCAGTACTTC. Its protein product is CASSRGEGLAGGRETQYF.

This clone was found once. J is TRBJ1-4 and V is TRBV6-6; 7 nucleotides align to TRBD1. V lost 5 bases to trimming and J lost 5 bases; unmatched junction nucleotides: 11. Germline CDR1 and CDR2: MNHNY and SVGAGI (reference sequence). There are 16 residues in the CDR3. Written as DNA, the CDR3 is TGTGCCAGCAGTCCTCTACCGGGACAGCCCAATGAAAAACTGTTTTTT. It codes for CASSPLPGQPNEKLFF.

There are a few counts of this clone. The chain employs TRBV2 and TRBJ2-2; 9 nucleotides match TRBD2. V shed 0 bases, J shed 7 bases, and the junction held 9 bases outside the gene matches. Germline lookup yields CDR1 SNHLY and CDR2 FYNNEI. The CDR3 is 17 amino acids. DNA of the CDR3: TGTGCCAGCAGTGAAGCGCGGGTAGCGGGAGAGGGCGGGGAGCTGTTTTTT. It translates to CASSEARVAGEGGELFF.

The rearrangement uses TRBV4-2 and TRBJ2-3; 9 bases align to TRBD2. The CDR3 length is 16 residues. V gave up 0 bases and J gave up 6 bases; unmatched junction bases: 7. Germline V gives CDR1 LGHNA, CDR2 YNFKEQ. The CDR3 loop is CASSQDWRGGVDTQYF. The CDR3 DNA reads TGTGCCAGCAGCCAAGATTGGCGGGGGGGGGTGGATACGCAGTATTTT.

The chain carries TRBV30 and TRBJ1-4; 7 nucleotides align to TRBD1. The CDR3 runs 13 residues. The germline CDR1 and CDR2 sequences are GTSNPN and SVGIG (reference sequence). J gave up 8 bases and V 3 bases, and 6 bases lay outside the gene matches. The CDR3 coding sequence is TGTGCCTGGAGCGGGGGACAGAGAGAAAAACTGTTTTTT. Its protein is CAWSGGQREKLFF.

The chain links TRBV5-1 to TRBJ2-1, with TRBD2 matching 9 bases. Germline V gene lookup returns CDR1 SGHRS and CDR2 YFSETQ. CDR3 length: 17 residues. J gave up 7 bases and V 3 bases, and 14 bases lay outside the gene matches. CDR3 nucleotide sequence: TGCGCCAGCAGCTGGGGACTCGCGGGGGGGAGCGGGAATGAGCAGTTCTTC. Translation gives CASSWGLAGGSGNEQFF.

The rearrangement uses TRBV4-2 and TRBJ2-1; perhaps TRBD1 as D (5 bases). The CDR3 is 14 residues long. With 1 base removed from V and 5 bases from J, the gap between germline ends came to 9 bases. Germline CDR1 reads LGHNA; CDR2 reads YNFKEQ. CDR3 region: CASSQVGHHNEQFF. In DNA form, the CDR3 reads TGTGCCAGCAGCCAAGTCGGACATCACAATGAGCAGTTCTTC.

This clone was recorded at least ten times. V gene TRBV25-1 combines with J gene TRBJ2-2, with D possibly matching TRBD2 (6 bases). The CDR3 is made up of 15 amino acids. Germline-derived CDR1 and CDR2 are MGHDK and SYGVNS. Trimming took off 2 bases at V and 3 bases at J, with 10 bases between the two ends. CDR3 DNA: TGTGCCAGCAGTGAAGGGTGGGGGGACACCGGGGAGCTGTTTTTT. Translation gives CASSEGWGDTGELFF.